This T cell receptor beta chain was recovered during a study of T-cell reconstitution after alpha-beta-depleted transplantation in children. Trimming took 0 bases from V and 3 from J; bases not matched to a gene: 9. In germline, CDR1 is SQVTM, CDR2 ANQGSEA. This CDR3 has 16 amino acids. TCRbeta library preparation incorporated unique molecular identifiers. TCRdb analysed the PCR reads with MiXCR anew, one entry per CDR3 protein. The sample carries roughly 500,000 distinct CDR3 sequences, 32% recorded once. V and J are TRBV29-1 and TRBJ2-7, with TRBD1 identical over 9 bases. The material was PBMCs from the stem cell graft donor, obtained from the stem cell graft. The sequence was obtained from a human donor who donated a stem cell graft to a child with aplastic anemia. The DNA of the CDR3 is TGCAGCGTTGAAGAGCCCGATAGGACAGGGGTCTACGAGCAGTACTTC. Residues: CSVEEPDRTGVYEQYF.